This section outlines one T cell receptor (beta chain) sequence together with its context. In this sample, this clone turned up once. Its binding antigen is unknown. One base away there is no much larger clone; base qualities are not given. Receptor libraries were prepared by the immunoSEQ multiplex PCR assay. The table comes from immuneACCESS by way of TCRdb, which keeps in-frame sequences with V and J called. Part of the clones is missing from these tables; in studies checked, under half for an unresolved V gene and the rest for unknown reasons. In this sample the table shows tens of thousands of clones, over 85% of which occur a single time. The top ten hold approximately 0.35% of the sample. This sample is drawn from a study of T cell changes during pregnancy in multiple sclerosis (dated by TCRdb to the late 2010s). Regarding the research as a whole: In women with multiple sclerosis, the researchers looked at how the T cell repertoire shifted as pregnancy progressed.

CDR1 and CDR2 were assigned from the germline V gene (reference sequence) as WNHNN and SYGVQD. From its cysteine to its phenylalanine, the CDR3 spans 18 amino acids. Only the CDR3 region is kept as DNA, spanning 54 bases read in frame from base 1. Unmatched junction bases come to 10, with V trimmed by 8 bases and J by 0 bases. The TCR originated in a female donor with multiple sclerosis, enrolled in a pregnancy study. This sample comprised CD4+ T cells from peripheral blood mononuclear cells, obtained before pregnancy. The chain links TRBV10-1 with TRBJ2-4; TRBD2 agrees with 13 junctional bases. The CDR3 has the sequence CASPSGLAGSLAKNIQYF. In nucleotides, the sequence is TGCGCCAGCCCCTCGGGACTAGCGGGATCCCTAGCCAAAAACATTCAGTACTTC.